Each of the 16 T cell receptor beta chains below was sequenced from the same sample in a study of shared T cell receptors in the human thymus. Generated by immunoSEQ multiplex PCR, the TCRdb table keeps only in-frame clones and is missing some. The sample consists of 450,000 to 650,000 clones, approximately 78% of them appearing once. The data were also submitted as part of a second study, on human thymus T cells.

Sequencing used thymocytes. The receptors derive from a boy younger than two with a congenital heart defect.

The chain is built from TRBV21-1 and TRBJ1-1. TRBV21-1 is described as a pseudogene. The CDR3 consists of 13 residues. CDR3 region: CASLKREGGKAFF. The CDR3, as DNA: TGTGCCAGCCTCAAGCGGGAGGGTGGGAAGGCTTTCTTT.

This rearrangement joins TRBV4-3 to TRBJ1-1; D gene uncertain. In germline, CDR1 is LGHNA, CDR2 YSLEER. Trimming removed 3 bases at V and 2 bases at J, with 4 bases between. This CDR3 is 12 amino acids long. The CDR3 DNA reads TGCGCCAGCAGCCACTACAACACTGAAGCTTTCTTT. Protein sequence: CASSHYNTEAFF.

CDR3 coding DNA: TGTGCCAGCAGCTTAGGCCAGACACCTTACAATGAGCAGTTCTTC. Protein product: CASSLGQTPYNEQFF. The chain recombines TRBV13 with TRBJ2-1; no clear D. Between the trimmed V and J ends, which lost 0 bases and 4 bases, there was a span of 10 bases. The CDR3 totals 15 residues. Looked up from germline, CDR1 is PRHDT and CDR2 is FYEKMQ (reference sequence).

V is TRBV28 and J is TRBJ2-3, with D maybe TRBD1 (5 bases). The germline V gene has CDR1 MDHEN and CDR2 SYDVKM. The length of the CDR3 is 15 residues. V was pared by 0 bases and J by 1 base, with 8 bases between. CDR3 in amino acids: CASSLWSGRTDTQYF. The CDR3, as DNA: TGTGCCAGCAGTTTATGGTCAGGGCGCACAGATACGCAGTATTTT. The whole variable domain, filled in from reference TRBV28 and TRBJ2-3, reads DVKVTQSSRYLVKRTGEKVFLECVQDMDHENMFWYRQDPGLGLRLIYFSYDVKMKEKGDIPEGYSVSREKKERFSLILESASTNQTSMYLCASSLWSGRTDTQYFGPGTRLTVL.

The J gene is TRBJ2-7, the V gene TRBV19, with 10 positions matching TRBD1. Germline V CDR1 and CDR2: LNHDA, SQIVND (reference sequence). Trimming cost V 5 bases and J 1 base; bases outside gene matches: 5. This CDR3 contains 15 residues. In DNA form, the CDR3 reads TGTGCCAGTAGTCCGTGGACAGGGGGGTCCTACGAGCAGTACTTC. Translation gives CASSPWTGGSYEQYF.

V gene TRBV10-1 combines with J gene TRBJ2-1; 7 bases are a match to TRBD2. The germline V gene has CDR1 WNHNN and CDR2 SYGVQD (reference sequence). Trimming removed 1 base from V and 4 bases from J; junction bases left unmatched: 10. The CDR3 is 17 amino acids. The chain's CDR3 is CASSEWGGEAPYNEQFF. The CDR3 DNA reads TGCGCCAGCAGTGAGTGGGGGGGGGAGGCCCCATACAATGAGCAGTTCTTC.

The chain joins TRBV4-3 to TRBJ1-1; 9 positions agree with TRBD1. Per the germline V gene, CDR1 is LGHNA and CDR2 is YSLEER. Trimming cost V 4 bases and J 3 bases; bases outside gene matches: 3. The CDR3 has 14 amino acids. CDR3 in DNA: TGCGCCAGCAGCCCCCGGGACAGGGACACTGAAGCTTTCTTT. Its translation is CASSPRDRDTEAFF.

The chain uses TRBV29-1 and TRBJ1-2; 8 nucleotides agree with TRBD1. V dropped 3 bases and J dropped 6; count of bases not matched to a gene: 3. Germline-derived CDR1 and CDR2 are SQVTM and ANQGSEA. The CDR3 has 12 amino acids. As DNA, the CDR3 is TGCAGCGTTGATGGGACAGGTGATGGCTACACCTTC. Its protein product is CSVDGTGDGYTF.

V and J are TRBV2 and TRBJ2-3; D gene ambiguous. V dropped 6 bases and J dropped 2 bases, with 3 bases sitting between them. The germline V gene encodes CDR1 SNHLY and CDR2 FYNNEI. The CDR3 is made up of 11 amino acids. Here the CDR3 DNA reads TGTGCCAGCAGCAACACAGATACGCAGTATTTT. Its protein product is CASSNTDTQYF.

A single count supports this clone. This chain links TRBV5-5 with TRBJ1-1; no definite D call. Deletions cut 1 base from V and 6 bases from J, with 4 bases between. The CDR3 covers 11 residues. Germline CDR1 and CDR2: SGHKS and YYEKEE (reference sequence). CDR3 sequence (DNA): TGTGCCAGCAGCTTGATCTCTGAAGCTTTCTTT. Translated, it gives CASSLISEAFF.

The gene calls are TRBV30 and TRBJ2-6; 11 bases match TRBD1. This CDR3 region has 20 residues. Trimming took 0 bases from V and 4 from J; bases not matched to a gene: 14. CDR1 is GTSNPN, CDR2 SVGIG, per germline (reference sequence). CDR3 protein: CAWSVGQGGISGAGANVLTF. Here the CDR3 DNA reads TGTGCCTGGAGTGTGGGACAGGGGGGTATCTCTGGGGCGGGGGCCAACGTCCTGACTTTC.

This chain uses TRBV9 with TRBJ2-1; 8 bases are a match to TRBD1. V lost 4 bases, J lost 5 bases, and 11 bases stayed unmatched. CDR3 length: 16 amino acids. The germline CDR1 and CDR2 sequences are SGDLS and YYNGEE. Here the CDR3 DNA reads TGTGCCAGCAGCAATACGGACAGGGCTGGCCACAATGAGCAGTTCTTC. It encodes CASSNTDRAGHNEQFF.

V usage is TRBV29-1 and J usage is TRBJ2-2, with D perhaps matching TRBD2 (6 bases). V lost 6 bases and J 1 base, leaving 18 bases between the germline ends. Germline values: CDR1 SQVTM, CDR2 ANQGSEA. This CDR3 comprises 16 residues. The CDR3 sequence is CSVGSPEGRNTGELFF. The CDR3, as DNA: TGCAGCGTGGGCAGTCCGGAGGGCCGGAACACCGGGGAGCTGTTTTTT.

Worth noting for this clone: In this CDR3 the conserved last residue, phenylalanine or tryptophan, is missing, so a read error is likely. Because the CDR3's place on the DNA is in doubt, the DNA is left out and the CDR3 is given as listed by TCRdb. The chain joins TRBV10-2 to TRBJ1-1; no DNA check was done on the table's D call, TRBD1. The CDR3 extends over 13 residues, inclusive of both ends. Germline lookup yields CDR1 WSHSY and CDR2 SAAADI. The CDR3 sequence is CASSESRVTGTEC.

The chain combines TRBV29-1 with TRBJ1-3; 7 bases align to TRBD1. The length of the CDR3 is 18 residues. Unmatched junction bases numbered 15, after V lost 0 bases and J lost 4 bases. CDR1 is SQVTM, CDR2 ANQGSEA, per germline. The CDR3 loop is CSVEEERPGTALGNTIYF. The CDR3 region has the DNA TGCAGCGTTGAAGAAGAGCGCCCCGGGACAGCGCTCGGAAACACCATATATTTT. Supplemented by reference TRBV29-1 and TRBJ1-3, the full variable domain reads SAVISQKPSRDICQRGTSLTIQCQVDSQVTMMFWYRQQPGQSLTLIATANQGSEATYESGFVIDKFPISRPNLTFSTLTVSNMSPEDSSIYLCSVEEERPGTALGNTIYFGEGSWLTVV.

CDR3 in DNA: TGTGCCAGCAGTTTACTAGCGGGAGTGAAGCAAGATACGCAGTATTTT. Translated, it gives CASSLLAGVKQDTQYF. The gene calls are TRBV27 and TRBJ2-3; 10 nucleotides match TRBD2. Germline CDR1 is MNHEY and CDR2 is SMNVEV (reference sequence). This CDR3 has 16 residues. With 2 bases clipped from V and 5 bases from J, the junction kept 7 bases outside the gene matches.